A single sample is the source of the 22 T cell receptor beta chains below, sequenced in a study of blood T cells in healthy people across ages (dated by TCRdb to the mid-2010s). Library preparation employed 5' RACE. The reads were generated on an Illumina HiSeq 2500. The second PCR ran for roughly 7 to 11 cycles and used a J-beta primer mix along with a sample-barcoded 5' primer. The raw public reads went through TCRdb reprocessing: fastp at Q25, MiXCR clone calling, in-frame beta chains kept. Rows are combined by CDR3 protein, so each entry shows the most common genes and DNA. This sample comprises around 1,000,000 distinct CDR3 sequences, under 30% of them detected only once. The ten largest clonotypes hold 0.65% to 0.95% of the sample. The same data also went into a second study, on T cells of mothers and their children.

Sequences were obtained from blood. Source of these receptors: a girl aged 2 to 10 in good health.

The V gene is TRBV12-3 or TRBV12-4, the J gene TRBJ1-4; 8 bases match TRBD1. This CDR3 is built from 15 residues. Losses at the gene ends were 5 bases for V and 7 bases for J; bases not matched to a gene: 9. The CDR3 coding sequence is TGTGCCAGCAGTCCCCAGGGGGCGGTATTTGAAAAACTGTTTTTT. Its translation is CASSPQGAVFEKLFF.

A few counts support this clonotype. V and J are TRBV18 and TRBJ1-3; D uncertain. V was shortened by 5 bases and J by 0 bases, with 8 bases between the two germline ends. Germline V gene data show CDR1 as KGHSH and CDR2 as LQKENI. The CDR3 has 14 amino acids. For the CDR3, the DNA is TGTGCCAGCTCATCTCAAAACTCTGGAAACACCATATATTTT. The encoded protein is CASSSQNSGNTIYF.

This clonotype was seen a handful of times. V gene TRBV7-9 combines with J gene TRBJ2-7; perhaps TRBD1 as D (5 bases). Germline V lookup: CDR1 SEHNR, CDR2 FQNEAQ (reference sequence). Trimming removed 6 bases from V and 0 bases from J, with 12 bases in between. There are 14 residues in the CDR3. DNA for the CDR3: TGTGCCAGCAGTAGTCAGGACAACTCCTACGAGCAGTACTTC. It translates to CASSSQDNSYEQYF.

The sample holds a few counts of this clonotype. The chain's CDR3 is CASSELNRVYEQYF. CDR3 in DNA: TGTGCCAGCAGTGAACTGAATAGGGTCTACGAGCAGTACTTC. The chain links TRBV6-1 to TRBJ2-5; D not certain. The DNA matches TRBJ2-7 better at its end, which makes the J call doubtful. This CDR3 contains 14 residues. CDR1 MNHNS and CDR2 SASEGT come from the germline V gene.

The CDR3 sequence is CASSYTGGPGELFF. CDR3 coding DNA: TGTGCCAGCAGTTATACGGGCGGACCCGGGGAGCTGTTTTTT. The genes are TRBV6-2 or TRBV6-3 and TRBJ2-2; no clear D. The CDR3 sequence is 14 residues long. The V and J ends lost 3 bases and 6 bases respectively, with 11 bases between them. Germline CDR1 and CDR2: MNHEY and SVGEGT.

The CDR3 nucleotides read TGTGCCACCACTAGCGGCCATTACCAAGAGACCCAGTACTTC. Its protein is CATTSGHYQETQYF. The rearrangement links TRBV11-2 to TRBJ2-5; TRBD2 matches 8 bases. Trimming took 10 bases from V and 0 from J; bases not matched to a gene: 7. The CDR3 is 14 residues long. Germline-derived CDR1 and CDR2 are SGHAT and FQNNGV.

This chain links TRBV7-2 with TRBJ1-2, with no clear D. The CDR3 loop spans 15 amino acids. Trimming left V 1 base short and J 4 bases short, with 13 bases between. Germline V lookup: CDR1 SGHTA, CDR2 FQGNSA. CDR3 residues: CASSLEAGLSYGYTF. For the CDR3, the DNA is TGTGCCAGCAGCTTAGAAGCAGGTCTATCCTATGGCTACACCTTC.

The rearrangement uses TRBV14 and TRBJ1-3; the D is unclear. The CDR3 runs to 19 residues. Germline assignment: CDR1 SGHDN and CDR2 FVKESK. V lost 0 bases, J lost 0 bases, and 18 bases lay in between. The DNA of the CDR3 is TGTGCCAGCAGCCAAGAACCGGCGGGCAGCCTTATCTCTGGAAACACCATATATTTT. This codes for CASSQEPAGSLISGNTIYF. Complete variable domain (other parts from reference TRBV14 and TRBJ1-3): EAGVTQFPSHSVIEKGQTVTLRCDPISGHDNLYWYRRVMGKEIKFLLHFVKESKQDESGMPNNRFLAERTGGTYSTLKVQPAELEDSGVYFCASSQEPAGSLISGNTIYFGEGSWLTVV.

CDR3 loop: CASSLTKEGLAGGQLGYEQYF. The CDR3 coding sequence is TGTGCCAGCAGTTTGACTAAAGAGGGACTAGCGGGAGGGCAACTAGGGTACGAGCAGTACTTC. V usage is TRBV12-3 or TRBV12-4 and J usage is TRBJ2-7; 16 bases are a match to TRBD2. The trim removed 3 bases at V and 4 bases at J, leaving 18 bases unmatched. The CDR3 has 21 residues.

J is TRBJ2-5 and V is TRBV12-3 or TRBV12-4; no clear D. Between the trimmed V and J ends, which lost 6 bases and 0 bases, there was a span of 11 bases. The CDR3 is 14 residues long. The CDR3 reads CASRDTAYQETQYF. CDR3 sequence (DNA): TGTGCCAGCAGAGACACAGCCTACCAAGAGACCCAGTACTTC.

This clonotype was seen only a few times. This rearrangement joins TRBV7-9 to TRBJ2-5; TRBD2 matches at 8 bases. CDR3 length equals 15 residues. The germline V gene encodes CDR1 SEHNR and CDR2 FQNEAQ (reference sequence). The V gene end was trimmed by 4 bases and the J gene end by 3 bases; junction bases not matched to a gene: 7. For the CDR3, the DNA is TGTGCCAGCAGCTACTCTCGGCGGGGGGAAGAGACCCAGTACTTC. This translates into CASSYSRRGEETQYF.

The chain links TRBV7-8 to TRBJ2-5; tentative D call: TRBD1 (5 bases). The CDR3 has 13 amino acids. V was shortened by 4 bases and J by 0 bases, with 6 bases between the two germline ends. Germline loops: CDR1 SGHVS, CDR2 FQNEAQ. The CDR3: CASSWGNQETQYF. The CDR3 DNA sequence: TGTGCCAGCAGCTGGGGCAACCAAGAGACCCAGTACTTC. Full variable domain (outside the CDR3, taken from reference TRBV7-8 and TRBJ2-5): GAGVSQSPRYKVAKRGQDVALRCDPISGHVSLFWYQQALGQGPEFLTYFQNEAQLDKSGLPSDRFFAERPEGSVSTLKIQRTQQEDSAVYLCASSWGNQETQYFGPGTRLLVL.

The chain carries TRBV7-2 and TRBJ2-1; the D is unclear. CDR1 is SGHTA, CDR2 FQGNSA, per germline. This CDR3 has 15 amino acids. Deletions cut 4 bases from V and 7 bases from J, with 17 bases between. The CDR3 DNA reads as TGTGCCAGCAGCTGGGGATCAGGCGAACCTAATGAGCAGTTCTTC. Amino acid sequence: CASSWGSGEPNEQFF. The full variable domain, in which reference TRBV7-2 and TRBJ2-1 provide the parts outside the CDR3, is GAGVSQSPSNKVTEKGKDVELRCDPISGHTALYWYRQSLGQGLEFLIYFQGNSAPDKSGLPSDRFSAERTGGSVSTLTIQRTQQEDSAVYLCASSWGSGEPNEQFFGPGTRLTVL.

The V and J genes are TRBV6-1 and TRBJ1-1; D might be TRBD1 (5 bases). Trimming removed 3 bases from V and 0 bases from J, with 17 bases in between. The CDR3 runs 17 residues. Germline V CDR1 and CDR2: MNHNS, SASEGT. The CDR3 reads CASSEATTGPLNTEAFF. The CDR3 nucleotides are TGTGCCAGCAGTGAGGCGACCACGGGACCCCTGAACACTGAAGCTTTCTTT.

The chain has TRBV7-8 and TRBJ2-7, with no clear D. V shed 5 bases and J shed 2 bases, with 16 bases lying between them. This CDR3 has 15 residues. Germline V gene lookup returns CDR1 SGHVS and CDR2 FQNEAQ. CDR3 protein: CASSRHQGPAYEQYF. For the CDR3, the DNA is TGTGCCAGCAGCCGACACCAAGGACCTGCCTACGAGCAGTACTTC. The entire variable domain, with the rest obtained from reference TRBV7-8 and TRBJ2-7, is as follows: GAGVSQSPRYKVAKRGQDVALRCDPISGHVSLFWYQQALGQGPEFLTYFQNEAQLDKSGLPSDRFFAERPEGSVSTLKIQRTQQEDSAVYLCASSRHQGPAYEQYFGPGTRLTVT.

On this clonotype itself: At one end, the junction sequence differs from germline, possibly due to a read error. The chain joins TRBV11-2 to TRBJ1-2; 8 positions match TRBD1. The CDR3 is 14 residues long. Germline V gene sequence: CDR1 SGHAT, CDR2 FQNNGV. The CDR3 DNA reads TGTGCCGGCAGCCCGGGACAGGTGGCGGGTGGCTACACCTTC. This translates into CAGSPGQVAGGYTF.

The chain links TRBV27 to TRBJ1-1; D unclear. CDR1 is MNHEY, CDR2 SMNVEV, per germline (reference sequence). CDR3 length equals 13 residues. V shed 5 bases and J shed 5 bases, with 12 bases lying between them. The CDR3 sequence: CASSPPPYTEAFF. The CDR3 region has the DNA TGTGCCAGCAGTCCCCCACCCTATACTGAAGCTTTCTTT.

V and J are TRBV5-1 and TRBJ2-7; D may be TRBD2 (5 bases). The germline V and J ends were trimmed by 4 bases and 5 bases, with 16 bases remaining between them. The V gene's germline CDR1 is SGHRS and CDR2 YFSETQ. The CDR3 extends over 14 amino acids. The CDR3 nucleotides read TGCGCCAGCAGCGTTATCGAGGGCCAGGACGAGCAGTACTTC. This translates into CASSVIEGQDEQYF.

The chain couples TRBV29-1 to TRBJ2-1; TRBD2 matches 10 bases. This CDR3 region has 18 residues. Germline loops: CDR1 SQVTM, CDR2 ANQGSEA. The V segment lost 0 bases and the J segment 3 bases; nucleotides outside the gene matches: 11. The CDR3 sequence: CSVEDLQTGTSDYNEQFF. The CDR3 DNA reads TGCAGCGTTGAAGATCTTCAAACCGGGACTAGCGACTACAATGAGCAGTTCTTC.

This clonotype was observed a handful of times. The chain employs TRBV4-3 and TRBJ1-3; D uncertain. V lost 0 bases to trimming and J lost 3 bases, with 9 bases between them. This CDR3 is built from 15 residues. Germline CDR1 reads LGHNA; CDR2 reads YSLEER. The CDR3 here is CASSQDQWLGNTIYF. The CDR3 bases are TGCGCCAGCAGCCAAGATCAGTGGCTTGGAAACACCATATATTTT.

This clonotype was found many times. The gene calls are TRBV7-2 and TRBJ1-4; the match to TRBD1 covers 7 bases. The CDR3 length is 14 residues. Losses at the gene ends were 5 bases for V and 8 bases for J; bases not matched to a gene: 8. CDR1 is SGHTA and CDR2 is FQGNSA in the germline V gene. In DNA form, the CDR3 reads TGTGCCAGCAGCCCTGACAGGGTAGGGGAAAAACTGTTTTTT. Its protein product is CASSPDRVGEKLFF.

V and J are TRBV6-2 or TRBV6-3 and TRBJ2-5, with 11 positions matching TRBD2. V gave up 6 bases and J gave up 1 base; unmatched junction bases: 7. CDR3 length: 16 residues. Germline CDR1 reads MNHEY; CDR2 reads SVGEGT. For the CDR3, the DNA is TGTGCCAGCAGCCTCTCACTAGCGGGGGTCCAAGAGACCCAGTACTTC. This sequence encodes CASSLSLAGVQETQYF.